This TCR beta chain was obtained from a study of blood T cell repertoires in COVID-19. Repertoires were generated with immunoSEQ multiplex PCR, while TCRdb's copy carries only in-frame clones and drops some. The table shows fewer than 350,000 clones, with 85% occurring only once. Participant reports of clinical history set cohort assignment. V shed 6 bases and J shed 9 bases, with 12 bases lying between them. The CDR3 extends over 12 amino acids. Germline V gene data show CDR1 as MNHEY and CDR2 as SVGAGI. The gene calls are TRBV6-5 and TRBJ1-5; D may be TRBD1 (6 bases). Sequenced material: PBMCs or T cells enriched from blood (not recorded which). The TCR originated in a woman under 40 who had been exposed to COVID-19. In DNA form, the CDR3 reads TGTGCCAGCAGAACTCAAGGGGGGCCCCAGCATTTT. Encoded protein: CASRTQGGPQHF.